This T cell receptor beta chain came from a study of T cell responses to AZD1222 COVID-19 vaccine. As for the study in general: Second-dose groups at about 4 or about 12 weeks were pooled.

TCRdb keeps only in-frame clones here, not all; method: immunoSEQ multiplex PCR. The sample consists of approximately 110,000 clones, about 85% of them appearing once. Germline CDR1 ENHRY, CDR2 SYGVKD. This CDR3 comprises 12 residues. Trimming shortened V by 6 bases and J by 11 bases, and 14 bases separated the two germline ends. This sequence was found in an adult in good health. The sample was peripheral blood, taken on day 0 of AZD1222 vaccination. V gene TRBV10-3 combines with J gene TRBJ2-1, with a weak D call TRBD1 (6 bases). CDR3 amino acids: CAISASGQKQFF. The CDR3 DNA sequence: TGTGCCATCAGCGCATCAGGACAGAAGCAGTTCTTC.